The sample holds a few counts of the clone carrying this T cell receptor (beta chain). This entry is derived from a study of shared clonotypes between healthy human individuals. Turning to the study itself: The study enrolled a couple of women and three men aged 18 to 49.

Unsorted PBMC replicate PCRs drew on about 290 ng DNA, representing tens of thousands of T cell genomes. Clones were sequenced by immunoSEQ multiplex PCR, and TCRdb holds only the in-frame ones, with some missing. The table includes about 490,000 clones, 70% to 80% detected once. Around 90 million PBMCs per unsorted sample were used for genomic DNA. The receptor was derived from a woman between 35 and 50 years old in good health. Some clones in this sample may be carry-over from other donors' samples. Source material: PBMCs.

DNA of the CDR3: TGCGCCAGCAGTACAGGGACAGGGTACGGCGACGAGCAGTACTTC. It encodes CASSTGTGYGDEQYF. The V and J genes are TRBV5-1 and TRBJ2-7; 9 nucleotides align to TRBD1. The CDR3 runs to 15 residues. Trimming took 5 bases from V and 5 from J; bases not matched to a gene: 11. Germline V gives CDR1 SGHRS, CDR2 YFSETQ.